This T cell receptor beta chain was captured in a study of shared clonotypes between healthy human individuals. About the research overall: The composition of the donors was a couple of women and three men aged 18 to 49. Study-level points and caveats: Represented diversity, genetic and exposure-history alike, was limited by few donors. About 5% of naive CD4 clonotypes were shared across four donors.

An approximately 220 ng quantity of DNA, 32,000 or so T cell genomes, went into the sorted-subset replicate PCRs. Sequencing was performed with immunoSEQ multiplex PCR; in TCRdb, only in-frame clones are kept and a portion is missing. The sample shows over a million clones, about four fifths of them seen only once. With respect to this clone: What it recognizes is unknown.

The TCR originated in a man aged 18-30 years in good health. Some clones in this sample may be carry-over from other donors' samples. Sequencing input: memory CD4+ T cells from PBMCs. As for subset: CD45RA-negative fraction.

The CDR3 spells CASSLRGAGANVLTF. CDR3 coding DNA: TGTGCCAGCAGTTTACGGGGGGCTGGGGCCAACGTCCTGACTTTC. The rearrangement uses TRBV28 and TRBJ2-6; TRBD2 agrees at 7 bases. The CDR3 has 15 amino acids. The J segment lost 2 bases and the V segment lost 2 bases, leaving 0 bases of the junction unmatched. Germline CDR1 reads MDHEN; CDR2 reads SYDVKM. The full variable domain, completed using reference TRBV28 and TRBJ2-6, is DVKVTQSSRYLVKRTGEKVFLECVQDMDHENMFWYRQDPGLGLRLIYFSYDVKMKEKGDIPEGYSVSREKKERFSLILESASTNQTSMYLCASSLRGAGANVLTFGAGSRLTVL.